The 24 T cell receptor beta chains in this list originate from one sample, sequenced in a study of blood T cell repertoires in COVID-19. Profiled with immunoSEQ multiplex PCR; TCRdb holds only in-frame clones, not every one. The sample holds some 460,000 clones, approximately 90% seen once. Sequencing was performed on PBMCs or T cells enriched from blood (not recorded which). The receptor set was obtained from a woman between 18 and 29 years old with acute COVID-19.

The V call is TRBV27, the J call TRBJ1-6; 11 nucleotides match TRBD1. Germline CDR1 reads MNHEY; CDR2 reads SMNVEV (reference sequence). The CDR3 sequence is 15 residues long. With V trimmed by 5 bases and J by 9 bases, 6 bases remained unmatched. The chain's CDR3 is CASSPGQGAISPLHF. The CDR3 DNA sequence: TGTGCCAGCAGTCCAGGACAGGGGGCGATTTCACCCCTCCACTTT.

V is TRBV7-9 and J is TRBJ1-1; 8 positions match TRBD1. In germline, CDR1 is SEHNR, CDR2 FQNEAQ (reference sequence). J gave up 2 bases and V 4 bases, and 6 bases lay outside the gene matches. This CDR3 region has 15 residues. CDR3 sequence (DNA): TGTGCCAGCAGCTCCGGGGACAGGATCAACACTGAAGCTTTCTTT. Protein: CASSSGDRINTEAFF.

The CDR3 loop is CASITGGPPYGYTF. CDR3 nucleotides: TGTGCCAGTATTACAGGGGGCCCACCCTATGGCTACACCTTC. V and J are TRBV19 and TRBJ1-2; 9 bases align to TRBD1. Germline V gene sequence: CDR1 LNHDA, CDR2 SQIVND (reference sequence). The CDR3 consists of 14 residues. Trimming removed 7 bases from V and 4 bases from J; junction bases left unmatched: 7.

The rearrangement links TRBV11-3 to TRBJ2-2; 7 bases match TRBD1. With 1 base clipped from V and 6 bases from J, the junction kept 5 bases outside the gene matches. The CDR3 length is 15 residues. In germline, CDR1 is SGHNT, CDR2 YENEEA. The CDR3 here is CASSLGFQGAGELFF. CDR3 nucleotides: TGTGCCAGCAGCTTAGGTTTCCAGGGGGCCGGGGAGCTGTTTTTT.

The V gene is TRBV6-6, the J gene TRBJ1-1, with TRBD1 matching 7 bases. This CDR3 region has 15 residues. Germline trimming cut 2 bases from V and 11 bases from J; bases unmatched to any gene: 14. The V gene's germline CDR1 is MNHNY and CDR2 SVGAGI (reference sequence). CDR3 sequence reads: CASSYKLGDSFPAFF. The DNA of the CDR3 is TGTGCCAGCAGTTACAAACTAGGGGACAGCTTTCCGGCTTTCTTT.

This chain joins TRBV18 and TRBJ2-5; TRBD2 aligns across 10 bases. The CDR3 is 15 amino acids. Germline CDR1 KGHSH, CDR2 LQKENI. J gave up 2 bases and V 0 bases, and 0 bases lay outside the gene matches. CDR3 nucleotide sequence: TGTGCCAGCTCACCACCGGGACTAGCGCAAGAGACCCAGTACTTC. Its translation: CASSPPGLAQETQYF.

The sample holds a few counts of this clone. This rearrangement joins TRBV4-2 to TRBJ1-1; D is perhaps TRBD1 (5 bases). V was clipped by 6 bases and J by 1 base, with 12 bases between them. This CDR3 spans 14 amino acids. In germline, CDR1 is LGHNA, CDR2 YNFKEQ. In nucleotides, the CDR3 is TGTGCCAGCAGAGCGGGACGGGCGAACACTGAAGCTTTCTTT. Translating gives CASRAGRANTEAFF.

This chain links TRBV2 with TRBJ2-7, with D possibly TRBD2 on 6 matching bases. With 3 bases removed from V and 3 bases from J, the gap between germline ends came to 15 bases. Germline CDR1 is SNHLY and CDR2 is FYNNEI. The CDR3 totals 15 residues. This CDR3 reads CASSEREAAFYEQYF. The DNA of the CDR3 is TGTGCCAGCAGTGAGAGGGAGGCCGCCTTCTACGAGCAGTACTTC.

The chain combines TRBV4-1 with TRBJ1-2; possible D gene TRBD1, 6 bases. Germline V CDR1 and CDR2: MGHRA, YSYEKL. This CDR3 is built from 17 residues. Trimming stripped 0 bases from V and 4 bases from J, with 18 bases between. This chain's CDR3 is CASSQDPTGPGGYGYTF. In nucleotides, the CDR3 is TGCGCCAGCAGCCAAGACCCCACAGGGCCGGGGGGCTATGGCTACACCTTC.

The genes are TRBV2 and TRBJ2-7, with 8 bases lining up with TRBD1. CDR3 length: 12 residues. Trimming took 7 bases from V and 4 from J; bases not matched to a gene: 3. The germline V gene encodes CDR1 SNHLY and CDR2 FYNNEI. The CDR3 sequence is CASTQGAYEQYF. In nucleotides, the CDR3 is TGTGCCAGCACTCAGGGGGCTTACGAGCAGTACTTC.

The V gene is TRBV3-1 (or the pseudogene TRBV3-2), the J gene TRBJ2-2; 8 bases agree with TRBD1. The length of the CDR3 is 16 residues. With V trimmed by 4 bases and J by 6 bases, 10 bases remained unmatched. Looked up from germline, CDR1 is LGHDT and CDR2 is YNNKEL (reference sequence). CDR3: CASSRTTRGRSGELFF. The CDR3 coding sequence is TGTGCCAGCAGCCGGACGACCAGGGGGCGCTCCGGGGAGCTGTTTTTT.

The V and J genes are TRBV19 and TRBJ2-7; D is possibly TRBD2 (6 bases). The ends were cut back, 9 bases at V and 0 bases at J, with 12 bases in the middle. Germline-derived CDR1 and CDR2 are LNHDA and SQIVND (reference sequence). The CDR3 length is 13 residues. CDR3 sequence reads: CASSGGPSYEQYF. In nucleotides, the CDR3 is TGTGCCAGCTCCGGGGGACCCTCCTACGAGCAGTACTTC.

This clone has only a few counts. The chain recombines TRBV7-6 with TRBJ2-1; possible D gene TRBD1, 5 bases. The length of the CDR3 is 15 residues. Germline V gene lookup returns CDR1 SGHVS and CDR2 FNYEAQ. Trimming cost V 1 base and J 7 bases, with 14 bases left between them. CDR3 coding DNA: TGTGCCAGCAGCTTAGTTCAGGGAATGAGGAATGAGCAGTTCTTC. It encodes CASSLVQGMRNEQFF.

This chain uses TRBV27 with TRBJ1-2, with a weak D call TRBD1 (6 bases). With 3 bases removed from V and 4 bases from J, the gap between germline ends came to 15 bases. CDR1 is MNHEY and CDR2 is SMNVEV in the germline V gene (reference sequence). There are 15 residues in the CDR3. In DNA, the CDR3 is TGTGCCAGCAGTTTCCGGATCGGGGGGCTCTATGGCTACACCTTC. Translation: CASSFRIGGLYGYTF.

The chain uses TRBV27 and TRBJ1-1, with D tentatively TRBD1 (5 bases). This CDR3 is built from 14 residues. Germline CDR1 MNHEY, CDR2 SMNVEV (reference sequence). V shed 8 bases and J shed 0 bases, with 13 bases lying between them. This CDR3 is CASGAGSMNTEAFF. In DNA form, the CDR3 reads TGTGCCAGCGGGGCTGGCAGTATGAACACTGAAGCTTTCTTT.

The chain recombines TRBV18 with TRBJ2-7; no definite D call. Germline lookup yields CDR1 KGHSH and CDR2 LQKENI. V was clipped by 5 bases and J by 5 bases, with 22 bases between them. The CDR3 loop spans 16 amino acids. CDR3 sequence reads: CASSYLPSAIHHEQYF. The CDR3 bases are TGTGCCAGCTCATATCTTCCCAGCGCAATTCACCACGAGCAGTACTTC.

The chain joins TRBV5-5 to TRBJ2-1; D gene unclear. Trimming took off 1 base at V and 7 bases at J, with 6 bases between the two ends. This CDR3 is 12 amino acids long. Germline assignment: CDR1 SGHKS and CDR2 YYEKEE (reference sequence). CDR3 bases: TGTGCCAGCAGCTTGATCTTGAATGAGCAGTTCTTC. Its translation is CASSLILNEQFF.

This rearrangement joins TRBV2 to TRBJ2-5; D gene unclear. The germline V and J ends were trimmed by 6 bases and 2 bases, with 4 bases remaining between them. This CDR3 comprises 11 residues. Germline CDR1 SNHLY, CDR2 FYNNEI. The CDR3 DNA reads TGTGCCAGCAGGGCACAAGAGACCCAGTACTTC. It is translated as CASRAQETQYF.

This chain links TRBV29-1 with TRBJ1-6, with no clear D. The germline CDR1 and CDR2 sequences are SQVTM and ANQGSEA. Trimming removed 7 bases at V and 1 base at J, with 11 bases between. The length of the CDR3 is 14 residues. For the CDR3, the DNA is TGCAGCGCCCAGGCAGGTTCCTATAATTCACCCCTCCACTTT. Amino acids: CSAQAGSYNSPLHF.

In regard to this clone: The identical CDR3 is also encoded by other nucleotide sequences in the sample. V is TRBV2 and J is TRBJ2-7; 8 nucleotides align to TRBD1. Per germline, CDR1 SNHLY and CDR2 FYNNEI. The CDR3 extends over 12 amino acids. J was trimmed by 3 bases and V by 6 bases; bases with no gene match: 1. CDR3 nucleotide sequence: TGTGCCAGCAGCGGACAGGGCTACGAGCAGTACTTC. This sequence encodes CASSGQGYEQYF.

The chain couples TRBV21-1 to TRBJ2-1; the listed D gene, TRBD1, was not tested against the DNA. TRBV21-1 is a recognized pseudogene. The length of the CDR3 is 15 residues. CDR3 protein: CASSKSQGAKNEQFF. Written as DNA, the CDR3 is TGTGCCAGCAGCAAATCGCAGGGGGCAAAGAATGAGCAGTTCTTC.

V gene TRBV7-9 combines with J gene TRBJ2-1, with TRBD2 identical over 10 bases. The CDR3 loop spans 19 amino acids. J lost 5 bases, V lost 5 bases, and 18 bases had no gene match. Germline CDR1 and CDR2: SEHNR and FQNEAQ (reference sequence). The CDR3 loop is CASSTYISGTSGIDNEQFF. CDR3 nucleotides: TGTGCCAGCAGCACATATATTTCGGGCACTAGCGGGATAGACAATGAGCAGTTCTTC.

The chain uses TRBV7-9 and TRBJ2-1; 8 nucleotides align to TRBD1. In germline, CDR1 is SEHNR, CDR2 FQNEAQ (reference sequence). The junction had 7 bases not matched to a gene; V was cut back by 5 bases and J by 4 bases. The CDR3 is 15 residues long. CDR3 sequence (DNA): TGTGCCAGCAGCCCAGCCGGGACAGGTTACAATGAGCAGTTCTTC. Translating it yields CASSPAGTGYNEQFF.

V gene TRBV7-2 combines with J gene TRBJ1-2; 8 nucleotides match TRBD1. The germline V gene has CDR1 SGHTA and CDR2 FQGNSA. This CDR3 has 14 amino acids. V lost 5 bases to trimming and J lost 8 bases; unmatched junction nucleotides: 10. CDR3: CASSPTTGGLGYTF. The CDR3 nucleotides are TGTGCCAGCAGCCCTACCACAGGGGGGCTGGGCTACACCTTC.